This TCR beta chain was sequenced for a study of blood T cell repertoires in COVID-19. Looking at the study overall: Samples representing acute and convalescent COVID-19 were sourced from the United States, Italy and Spain.

The CDR3 consists of 14 residues. Germline CDR1 and CDR2: MGHRA and YSYEKL. The V gene lost 1 base and the J gene lost 0 bases, with 7 bases spanning the gap. Patients in Seattle were enrolled during active infection, then followed longitudinally. As handled by the study authors: By means of reference gene primer amplification, nucleated cell counts were estimated. The table came from immunoSEQ multiplex PCR; TCRdb's copy has only in-frame clones and leaves some out. Clonal size and the V and J genes are those of that table, whereas D and trimming came from the DNA. This sample carries around 370,000 clones, about 87% of them seen once, and the ten largest clones take about 6%.

The sequenced sample consisted of peripheral blood. The TCR originated in a woman aged 50 to 65 with COVID-19, enrolled during active disease. V and J are TRBV4-1 and TRBJ2-7, with D maybe TRBD2 (5 bases). CDR3 sequence (DNA): TGCGCCAGCAGCCAAGGGACTCACTCCTACGAGCAGTACTTC. Encoded protein: CASSQGTHSYEQYF.